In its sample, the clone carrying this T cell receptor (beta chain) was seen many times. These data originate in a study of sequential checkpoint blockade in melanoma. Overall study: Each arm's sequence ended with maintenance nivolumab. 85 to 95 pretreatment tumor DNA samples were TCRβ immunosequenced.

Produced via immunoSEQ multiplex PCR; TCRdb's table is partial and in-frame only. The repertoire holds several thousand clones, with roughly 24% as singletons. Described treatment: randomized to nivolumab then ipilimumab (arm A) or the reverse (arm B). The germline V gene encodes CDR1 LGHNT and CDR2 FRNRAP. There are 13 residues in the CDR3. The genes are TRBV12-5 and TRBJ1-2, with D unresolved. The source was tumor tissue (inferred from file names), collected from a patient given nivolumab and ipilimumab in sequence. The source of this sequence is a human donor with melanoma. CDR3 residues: CASTRSGNYGYTF. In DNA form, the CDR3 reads TGTGCCAGCACCAGGTCCGGTAACTATGGCTACACCTTC.